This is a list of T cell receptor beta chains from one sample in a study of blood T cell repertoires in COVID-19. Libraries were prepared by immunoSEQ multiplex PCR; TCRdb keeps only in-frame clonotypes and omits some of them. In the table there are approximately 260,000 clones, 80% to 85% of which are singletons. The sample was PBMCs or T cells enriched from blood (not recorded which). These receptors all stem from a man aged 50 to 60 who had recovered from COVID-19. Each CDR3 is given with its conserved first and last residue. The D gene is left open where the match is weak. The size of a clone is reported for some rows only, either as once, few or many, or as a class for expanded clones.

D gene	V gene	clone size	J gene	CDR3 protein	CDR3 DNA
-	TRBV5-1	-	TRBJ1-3	CASSLAGGNTIYF	TGCGCCAGCAGCTTGGCCGGGGGAAACACCATATATTTT
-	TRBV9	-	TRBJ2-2	CASSVGGNTGELFF	TGTGCCAGCAGCGTCGGAGGAAACACCGGGGAGCTGTTTTTT
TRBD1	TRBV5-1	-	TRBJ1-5	CASSPTGGDQPQHF	TGCGCCAGCAGCCCAACAGGGGGCGATCAGCCCCAGCATTTT
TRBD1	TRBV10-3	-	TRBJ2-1	CATSGMGQGSYNEQFF	TGTGCCACGAGCGGGATGGGACAGGGGTCCTACAATGAGCAGTTCTTC
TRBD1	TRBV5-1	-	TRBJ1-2	CASSTGAEGYTF	TGCGCCAGCTCGACAGGGGCGGAGGGCTACACCTTC
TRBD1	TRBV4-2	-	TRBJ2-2	CASSQDRTGVSTGELFF	TGTGCCAGCAGCCAAGATCGGACAGGGGTTAGCACCGGGGAGCTGTTTTTT
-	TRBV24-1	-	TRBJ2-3	CATSDSRGSSTDTQYF	TGTGCCACCAGTGACAGCAGGGGAAGTAGCACAGATACGCAGTATTTT
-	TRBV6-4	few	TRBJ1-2	CASSPVLNYGYTF	TGTGCCAGCAGTCCGGTCCTTAACTATGGCTACACCTTC
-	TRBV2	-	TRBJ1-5	CASSERGSRVNQPQHF	TGTGCCAGCAGTGAACGGGGGTCGCGGGTCAATCAGCCCCAGCATTTT
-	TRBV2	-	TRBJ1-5	CASSGQSLSNQPQHF	TGTGCCAGCAGTGGACAGTCATTGAGCAATCAGCCCCAGCATTTT
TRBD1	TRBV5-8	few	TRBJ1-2	CASSLRDRYGYTF	TGTGCCAGCAGCTTGAGGGACAGATATGGCTACACCTTC
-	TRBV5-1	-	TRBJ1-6	CASSLIQALNSPLHF	TGCGCCAGCAGCTTGATACAGGCGCTGAATTCACCCCTCCACTTT
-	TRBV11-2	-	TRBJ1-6	CASSVDRASNSPLHF	TGTGCCAGCAGCGTGGACAGAGCCTCGAATTCACCCCTCCACTTT
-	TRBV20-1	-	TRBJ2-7	CSASRRASYEQYF	TGCAGTGCTAGTCGGCGGGCTTCCTACGAGCAGTACTTC
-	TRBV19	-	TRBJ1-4	CASSLNQGIGEKLFF	TGTGCCAGTAGCCTAAATCAGGGCATCGGGGAAAAACTGTTTTTT
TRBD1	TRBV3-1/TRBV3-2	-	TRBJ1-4	CASSQMDRGDEKLFF	TGTGCCAGCAGCCAGATGGACAGGGGAGATGAAAAACTGTTTTTT
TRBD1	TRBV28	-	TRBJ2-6	CASSGRGRWSGANVLTF	TGTGCCAGCAGCGGCAGGGGGCGCTGGTCTGGGGCCAACGTCCTGACTTTC
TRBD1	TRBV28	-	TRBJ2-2	CASRKSTGAPLSGELFF	TGTGCCAGCAGAAAGTCGACAGGGGCCCCACTGTCCGGGGAGCTGTTTTTT
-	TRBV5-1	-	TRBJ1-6	CASRLTQGNSPLHF	TGCGCCAGCAGGCTCACACAGGGTAATTCACCCCTCCACTTT
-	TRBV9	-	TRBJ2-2	CASTRIGGVINTGELFF	TGTGCCAGCACTAGGATAGGGGGGGTAATCAACACCGGGGAGCTGTTTTTT
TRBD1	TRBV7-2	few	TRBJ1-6	CASSLSQGGSSPLHF	TGTGCCAGCAGCTTATCCCAGGGGGGCAGTTCACCCCTCCACTTT
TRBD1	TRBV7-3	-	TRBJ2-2	CASSSMNGQGPGELFF	TGTGCCAGCAGCTCCATGAACGGACAGGGCCCCGGGGAGCTGTTTTTT
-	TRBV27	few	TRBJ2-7	CASSLEPAYEQYF	TGTGCCAGCAGTTTAGAACCGGCCTACGAGCAGTACTTC
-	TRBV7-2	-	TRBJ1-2	CASSPAGSNYGYTF	TGTGCCAGCAGCCCGGCAGGTAGTAACTATGGCTACACCTTC
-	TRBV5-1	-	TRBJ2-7	CASSRQTNYEQYF	TGCGCCAGCAGCCGACAGACCAACTACGAGCAGTACTTC
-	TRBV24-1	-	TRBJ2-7	CATSDTGRGLSYEQYF	TGTGCCACCAGTGATACCGGGAGGGGGCTCTCCTACGAGCAGTACTTC
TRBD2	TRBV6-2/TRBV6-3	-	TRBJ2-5	CASSKGTSGGLRETQYF	TGTGCCAGCAGTAAAGGGACTAGCGGGGGGTTGAGGGAGACCCAGTACTTC
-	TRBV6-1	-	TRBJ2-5	CASSEAYGKQETQYF	TGTGCCAGCAGTGAAGCGTACGGGAAACAAGAGACCCAGTACTTC
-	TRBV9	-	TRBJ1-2	CASSVDIGGQGHFYGYTF	TGTGCCAGCAGCGTAGATATCGGCGGGCAGGGACACTTCTATGGCTACACCTTC
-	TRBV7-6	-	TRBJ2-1	CASSLGSGDSIQRDEQFF	TGTGCCAGCAGCTTAGGGTCGGGGGATTCTATCCAACGCGATGAGCAGTTCTTC
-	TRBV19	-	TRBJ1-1	CASSIESGGTTEAFF	TGTGCCAGTAGTATAGAGTCCGGGGGGACGACTGAAGCTTTCTTT
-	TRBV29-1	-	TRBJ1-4	CSALGGANEKLFF	TGCAGCGCTCTAGGGGGTGCTAATGAAAAACTGTTTTTT
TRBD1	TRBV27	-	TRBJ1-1	CASRVGQVNTEAFF	TGTGCCAGCAGAGTGGGACAGGTGAACACTGAAGCTTTCTTT
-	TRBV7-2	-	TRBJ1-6	CASKPDSSYNSPLHF	TGTGCCAGCAAACCCGACAGCTCCTATAATTCACCCCTCCACTTT
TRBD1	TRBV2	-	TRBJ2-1	CASRGLGTGVYNEQFF	TGTGCCTCTAGGGGGTTGGGGACAGGGGTCTACAATGAGCAGTTCTTC
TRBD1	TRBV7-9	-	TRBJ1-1	CASSLTGYTEAFF	TGTGCCAGCAGCTTGACAGGGTACACTGAAGCTTTCTTT
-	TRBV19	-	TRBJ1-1	CASSPGRSNTEAFF	TGTGCCAGTAGTCCTGGGAGGTCAAACACTGAAGCTTTCTTT
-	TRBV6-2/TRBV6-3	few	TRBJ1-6	CASSRGRYSPLHF	TGTGCCAGCAGCAGGGGCCGATATTCACCCCTCCACTTT
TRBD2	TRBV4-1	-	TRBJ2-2	CASSQGLAGEANTGELFF	TGCGCCAGCAGCCAGGGGCTAGCGGGGGAAGCGAACACCGGGGAGCTGTTTTTT
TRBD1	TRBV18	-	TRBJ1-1	CASSLMKGQGRRVNTEAFF	TGTGCCAGCTCACTAATGAAAGGACAGGGGAGGAGAGTGAACACTGAAGCTTTCTTT
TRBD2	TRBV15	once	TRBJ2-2	CATSWALAGGGTGELFF	TGTGCCACCAGCTGGGCCCTAGCGGGGGGAGGCACCGGGGAGCTGTTTTTT
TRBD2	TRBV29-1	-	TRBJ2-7	CSVPSNSGGLSYEQYF	TGCAGCGTTCCCTCCAATAGCGGGGGTCTGTCCTACGAGCAGTACTTC
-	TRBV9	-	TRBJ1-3	CASSKAGGSRSGNTIYF	TGTGCCAGCAGCAAAGCAGGTGGATCCCGCTCTGGAAACACCATATATTTT
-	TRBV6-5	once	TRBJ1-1	CATLRRANTEAFF	TGTGCCACCCTAAGGAGGGCGAACACTGAAGCTTTCTTT
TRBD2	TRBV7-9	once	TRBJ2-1	CASSLWGLAGGHEQFF	TGTGCCAGCAGCTTATGGGGACTAGCGGGAGGCCATGAGCAGTTCTTC
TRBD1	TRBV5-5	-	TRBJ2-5	CASKTSGQQETQYF	TGTGCCAGCAAGACTTCGGGACAGCAAGAGACCCAGTACTTC
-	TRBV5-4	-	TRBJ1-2	CASSLAGGLDYGYTF	TGTGCCAGCAGCTTGGCCGGGGGGCTGGACTATGGCTACACCTTC
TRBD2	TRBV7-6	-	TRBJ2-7	CASSPGQGLAGGPLRYF	TGTGCCAGCAGCCCAGGACAGGGCCTAGCGGGAGGGCCTCTCCGGTACTTC
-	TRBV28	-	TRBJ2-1	CASSLSHRESGQFF	TGTGCCAGCAGTTTATCCCACAGAGAGTCCGGGCAGTTCTTC
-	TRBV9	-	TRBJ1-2	CASSVTRGDLPNYGYTF	TGTGCCAGCAGCGTGACTAGAGGAGACCTCCCGAACTATGGCTACACCTTC
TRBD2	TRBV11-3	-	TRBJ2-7	CASSLGIRTSGYEQYF	TGTGCCAGCAGCTTGGGTATTAGGACTAGCGGCTACGAGCAGTACTTC